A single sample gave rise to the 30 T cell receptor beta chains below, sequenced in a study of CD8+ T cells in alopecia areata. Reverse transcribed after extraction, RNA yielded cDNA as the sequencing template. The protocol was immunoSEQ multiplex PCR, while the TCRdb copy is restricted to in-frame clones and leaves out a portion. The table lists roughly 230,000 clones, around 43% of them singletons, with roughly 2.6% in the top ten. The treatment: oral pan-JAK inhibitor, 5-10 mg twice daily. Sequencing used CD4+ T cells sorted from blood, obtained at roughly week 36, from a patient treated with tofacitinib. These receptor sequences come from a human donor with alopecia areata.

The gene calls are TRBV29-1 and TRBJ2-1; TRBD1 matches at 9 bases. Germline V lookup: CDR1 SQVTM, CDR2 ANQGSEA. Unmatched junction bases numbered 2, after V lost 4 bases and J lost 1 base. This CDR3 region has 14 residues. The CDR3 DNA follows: TGCAGCGTTGGGGACAGGGCGTCCTACAATGAGCAGTTCTTC. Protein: CSVGDRASYNEQFF.

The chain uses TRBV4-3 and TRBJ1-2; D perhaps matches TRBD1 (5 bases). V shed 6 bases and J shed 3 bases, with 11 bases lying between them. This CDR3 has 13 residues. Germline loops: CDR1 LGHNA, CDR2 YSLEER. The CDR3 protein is CASSPGLDYGYTF. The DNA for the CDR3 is TGCGCCAGCAGTCCAGGGTTGGACTATGGCTACACCTTC.

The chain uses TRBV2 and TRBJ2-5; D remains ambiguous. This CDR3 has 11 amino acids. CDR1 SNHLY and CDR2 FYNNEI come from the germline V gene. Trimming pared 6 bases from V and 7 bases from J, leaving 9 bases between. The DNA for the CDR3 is TGTGCCAGCAGCCCCCTCGGGACCCAGTACTTC. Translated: CASSPLGTQYF.

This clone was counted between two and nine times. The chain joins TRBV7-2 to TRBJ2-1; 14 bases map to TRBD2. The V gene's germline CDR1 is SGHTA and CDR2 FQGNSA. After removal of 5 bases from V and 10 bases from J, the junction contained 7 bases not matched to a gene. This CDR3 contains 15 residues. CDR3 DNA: TGTGCCAGCAGCCGACTAGCGGGAGGGCCTAGGGAGCAGTTCTTC. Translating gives CASSRLAGGPREQFF.

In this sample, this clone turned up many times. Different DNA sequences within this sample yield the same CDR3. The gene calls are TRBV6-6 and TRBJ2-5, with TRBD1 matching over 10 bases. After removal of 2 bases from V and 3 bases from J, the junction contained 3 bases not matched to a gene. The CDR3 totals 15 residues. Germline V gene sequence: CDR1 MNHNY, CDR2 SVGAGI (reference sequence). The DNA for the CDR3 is TGTGCCAGCAGTTACGGGACAGGGGTAAAAGAGACCCAGTACTTC. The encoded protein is CASSYGTGVKETQYF.

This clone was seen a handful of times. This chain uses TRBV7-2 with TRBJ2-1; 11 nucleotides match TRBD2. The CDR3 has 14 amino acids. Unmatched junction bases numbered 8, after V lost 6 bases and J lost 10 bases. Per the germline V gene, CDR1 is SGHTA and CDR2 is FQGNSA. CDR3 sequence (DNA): TGTGCCAGCAGGCCGGGACTAGCGGAGGGAGAGCAGTTCTTC. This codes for CASRPGLAEGEQFF.

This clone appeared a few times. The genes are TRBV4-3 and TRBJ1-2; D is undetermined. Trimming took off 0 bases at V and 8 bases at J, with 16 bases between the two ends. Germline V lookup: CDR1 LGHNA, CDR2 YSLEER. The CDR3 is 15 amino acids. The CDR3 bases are TGCGCCAGCAGCCAAGATGGCCAGGTCCCCCCGGGCTACACCTTC. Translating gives CASSQDGQVPPGYTF.

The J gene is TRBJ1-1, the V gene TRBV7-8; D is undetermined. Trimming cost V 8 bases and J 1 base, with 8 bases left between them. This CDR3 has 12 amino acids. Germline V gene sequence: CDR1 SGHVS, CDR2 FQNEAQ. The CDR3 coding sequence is TGTGCCAGCGGGCATTCGAACACTGAAGCTTTCTTT. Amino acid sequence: CASGHSNTEAFF.

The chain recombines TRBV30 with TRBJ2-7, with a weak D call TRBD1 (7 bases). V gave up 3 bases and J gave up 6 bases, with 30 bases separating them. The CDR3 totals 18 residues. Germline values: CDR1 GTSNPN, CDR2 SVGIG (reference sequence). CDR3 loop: CAWSPLEGGGTFRGEQYF. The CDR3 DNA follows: TGTGCCTGGAGCCCCTTGGAAGGGGGCGGGACCTTTCGGGGCGAGCAGTACTTC. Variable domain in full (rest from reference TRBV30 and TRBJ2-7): SQTIHQWPATLVQPVGSPLSLECTVEGTSNPNLYWYRQAAGRGLQLLFYSVGIGQISSEVPQNLSASRPQDRQFILSSKKLLLSDSGFYLCAWSPLEGGGTFRGEQYFGPGTRLTVT.

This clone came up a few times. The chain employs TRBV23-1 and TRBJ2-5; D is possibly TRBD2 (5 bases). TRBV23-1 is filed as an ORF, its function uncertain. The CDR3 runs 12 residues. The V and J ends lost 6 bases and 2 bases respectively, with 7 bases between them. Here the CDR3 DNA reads TGCGCCAGCAGGGAGGCACAAGAGACCCAGTACTTC. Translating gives CASREAQETQYF.

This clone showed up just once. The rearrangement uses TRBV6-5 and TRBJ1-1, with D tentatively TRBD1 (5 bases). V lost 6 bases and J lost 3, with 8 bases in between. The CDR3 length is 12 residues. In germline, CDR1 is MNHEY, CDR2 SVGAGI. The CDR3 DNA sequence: TGTGCCAGCAGCCGGGGGGACACTGAAGCTTTCTTT. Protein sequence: CASSRGDTEAFF.

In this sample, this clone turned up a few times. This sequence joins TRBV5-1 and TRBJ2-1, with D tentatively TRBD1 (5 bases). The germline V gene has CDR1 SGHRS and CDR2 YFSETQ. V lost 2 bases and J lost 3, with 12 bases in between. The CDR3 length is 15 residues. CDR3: CASSFKGQGYNEQFF. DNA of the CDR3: TGCGCCAGCAGCTTTAAGGGTCAGGGCTACAATGAGCAGTTCTTC.

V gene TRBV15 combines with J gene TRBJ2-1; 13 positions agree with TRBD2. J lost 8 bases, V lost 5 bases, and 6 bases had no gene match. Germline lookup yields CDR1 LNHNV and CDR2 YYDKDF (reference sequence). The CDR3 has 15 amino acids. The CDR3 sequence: CATSETSGRWDEQFF. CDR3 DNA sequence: TGTGCCACCAGCGAGACTAGCGGGAGGTGGGATGAGCAGTTCTTC. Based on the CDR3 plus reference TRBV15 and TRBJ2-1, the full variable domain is DAMVIQNPRYQVTQFGKPVTLSCSQTLNHNVMYWYQQKSSQAPKLLFHYYDKDFNNEADTPDNFQSRRPNTSFCFLDIRSPGLGDTAMYLCATSETSGRWDEQFFGPGTRLTVL.

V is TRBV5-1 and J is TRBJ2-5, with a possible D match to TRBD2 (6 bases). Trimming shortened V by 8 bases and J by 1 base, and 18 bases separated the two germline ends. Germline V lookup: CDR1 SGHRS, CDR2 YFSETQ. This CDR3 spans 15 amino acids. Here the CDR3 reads CASWGGINPQETQYF. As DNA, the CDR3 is TGCGCCAGTTGGGGAGGAATCAATCCCCAAGAGACCCAGTACTTC.

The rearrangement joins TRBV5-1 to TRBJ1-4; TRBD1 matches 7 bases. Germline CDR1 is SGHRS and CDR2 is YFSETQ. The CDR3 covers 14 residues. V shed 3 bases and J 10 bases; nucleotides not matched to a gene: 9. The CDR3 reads CASSSTGEGGKLFF. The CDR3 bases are TGCGCCAGCAGCTCTACAGGGGAAGGAGGAAAACTGTTTTTT.

The CDR3: CASSYSSGRVNIQYF. DNA of the CDR3: TGTGCCAGCAGTTACTCGAGCGGCAGGGTAAACATTCAGTACTTC. V is TRBV6-5 and J is TRBJ2-4, with D perhaps given as TRBD1 or TRBD2 (5 bases each). From germline, CDR1 is MNHEY and CDR2 SVGAGI. The CDR3 extends over 15 amino acids. V lost 0 bases to trimming and J lost 6 bases, with 12 bases between them.

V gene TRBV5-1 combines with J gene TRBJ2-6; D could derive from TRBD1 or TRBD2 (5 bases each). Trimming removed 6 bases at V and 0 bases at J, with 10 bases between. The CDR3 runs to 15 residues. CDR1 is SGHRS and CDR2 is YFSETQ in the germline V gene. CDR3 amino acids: CASTGDGSGANVLTF. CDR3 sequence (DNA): TGCGCCAGCACTGGGGACGGCTCTGGGGCCAACGTCCTGACTTTC.

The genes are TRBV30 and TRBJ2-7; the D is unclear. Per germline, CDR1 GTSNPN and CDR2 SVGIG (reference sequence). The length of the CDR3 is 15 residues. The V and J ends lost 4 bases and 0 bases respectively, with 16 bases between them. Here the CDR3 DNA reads TGTGCCTGGATGGATAGGACCCGGAGCTCCTACGAGCAGTACTTC. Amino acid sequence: CAWMDRTRSSYEQYF.

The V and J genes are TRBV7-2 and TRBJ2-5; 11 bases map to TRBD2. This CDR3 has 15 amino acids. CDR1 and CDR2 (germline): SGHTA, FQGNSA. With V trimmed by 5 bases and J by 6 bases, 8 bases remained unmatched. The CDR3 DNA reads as TGTGCCAGCAGCCCGACTAGCGGGATTGCAAAGACCCAGTACTTC. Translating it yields CASSPTSGIAKTQYF.

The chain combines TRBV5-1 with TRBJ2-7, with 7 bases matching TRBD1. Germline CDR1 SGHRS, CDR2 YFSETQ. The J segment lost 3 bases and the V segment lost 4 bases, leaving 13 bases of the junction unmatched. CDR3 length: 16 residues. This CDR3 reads CASSRLITGQNYEQYF. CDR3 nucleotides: TGCGCCAGCAGCCGCTTGATAACGGGACAGAACTACGAGCAGTACTTC.

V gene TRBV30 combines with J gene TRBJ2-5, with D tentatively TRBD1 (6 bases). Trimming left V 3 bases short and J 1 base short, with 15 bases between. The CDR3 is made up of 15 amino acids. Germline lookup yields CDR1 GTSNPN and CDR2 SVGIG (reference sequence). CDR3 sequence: CAWSGVGTLQETQYF. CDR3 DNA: TGTGCCTGGAGCGGGGTGGGGACACTCCAAGAGACCCAGTACTTC.

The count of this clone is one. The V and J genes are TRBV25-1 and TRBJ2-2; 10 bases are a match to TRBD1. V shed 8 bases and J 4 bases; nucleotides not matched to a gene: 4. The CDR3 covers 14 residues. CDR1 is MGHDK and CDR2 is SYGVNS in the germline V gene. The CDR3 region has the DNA TGTGCCAGCGGCAGGACAGGGGGCACCGGGGAGCTGTTTTTT. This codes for CASGRTGGTGELFF.

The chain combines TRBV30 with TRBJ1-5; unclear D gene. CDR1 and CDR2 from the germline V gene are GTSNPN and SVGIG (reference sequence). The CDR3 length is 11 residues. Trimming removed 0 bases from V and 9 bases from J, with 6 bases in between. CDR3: CAWSVGGPQHF. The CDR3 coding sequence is TGTGCCTGGAGTGTAGGCGGGCCCCAGCATTTT. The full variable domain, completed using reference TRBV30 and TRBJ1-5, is SQTIHQWPATLVQPVGSPLSLECTVEGTSNPNLYWYRQAAGRGLQLLFYSVGIGQISSEVPQNLSASRPQDRQFILSSKKLLLSDSGFYLCAWSVGGPQHFGDGTRLSIL.

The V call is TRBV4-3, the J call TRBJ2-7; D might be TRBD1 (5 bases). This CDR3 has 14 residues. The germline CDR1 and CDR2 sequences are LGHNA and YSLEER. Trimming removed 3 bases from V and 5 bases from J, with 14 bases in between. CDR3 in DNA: TGCGCCAGCAGCCACCAAGTAGGGGTGGACGAGCAGTACTTC. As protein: CASSHQVGVDEQYF.

The CDR3 protein is CSVLPSRSGDTQYF. CDR3 coding DNA: TGCAGCGTACTACCTAGCCGAAGTGGAGATACGCAGTATTTT. This sequence joins TRBV29-1 and TRBJ2-3, with a possible D match to TRBD2 (5 bases). The germline V gene has CDR1 SQVTM and CDR2 ANQGSEA. This CDR3 has 14 residues. V lost 6 bases and J 5 bases, leaving 18 bases between the germline ends.

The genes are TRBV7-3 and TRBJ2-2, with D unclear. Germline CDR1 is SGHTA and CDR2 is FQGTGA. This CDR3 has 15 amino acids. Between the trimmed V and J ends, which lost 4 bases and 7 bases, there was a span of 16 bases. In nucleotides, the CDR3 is TGTGCCAGCAGCTCCGATCCAATGGGCGGCGGGGAGCTGTTTTTT. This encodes CASSSDPMGGGELFF.

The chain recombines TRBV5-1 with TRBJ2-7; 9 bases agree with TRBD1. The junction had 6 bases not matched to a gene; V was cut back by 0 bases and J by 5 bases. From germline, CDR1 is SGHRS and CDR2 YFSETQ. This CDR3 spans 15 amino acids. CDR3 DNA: TGCGCCAGCAGCTTGGACGGACAGGGGTACCACGAGCAGTACTTC. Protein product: CASSLDGQGYHEQYF. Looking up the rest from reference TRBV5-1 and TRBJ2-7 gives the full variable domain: KAGVTQTPRYLIKTRGQQVTLSCSPISGHRSVSWYQQTPGQGLQFLFEYFSETQRNKGNFPGRFSGRQFSNSRSEMNVSTLELGDSALYLCASSLDGQGYHEQYFGPGTRLTVT.

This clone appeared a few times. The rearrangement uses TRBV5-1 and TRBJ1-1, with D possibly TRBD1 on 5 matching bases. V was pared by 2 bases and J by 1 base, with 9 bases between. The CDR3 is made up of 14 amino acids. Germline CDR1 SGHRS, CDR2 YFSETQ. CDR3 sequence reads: CASSFSGANTEAFF. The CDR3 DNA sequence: TGCGCCAGCAGCTTCTCCGGGGCGAACACTGAAGCTTTCTTT.

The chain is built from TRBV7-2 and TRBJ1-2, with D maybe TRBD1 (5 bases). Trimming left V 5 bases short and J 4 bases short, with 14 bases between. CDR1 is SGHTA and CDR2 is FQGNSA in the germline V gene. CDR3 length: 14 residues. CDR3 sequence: CASSLPRGSYGYTF. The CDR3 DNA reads TGTGCCAGCAGCCTTCCGAGGGGAAGCTATGGCTACACCTTC. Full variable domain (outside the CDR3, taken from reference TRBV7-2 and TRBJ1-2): GAGVSQSPSNKVTEKGKDVELRCDPISGHTALYWYRQSLGQGLEFLIYFQGNSAPDKSGLPSDRFSAERTGGSVSTLTIQRTQQEDSAVYLCASSLPRGSYGYTFGSGTRLTVV.

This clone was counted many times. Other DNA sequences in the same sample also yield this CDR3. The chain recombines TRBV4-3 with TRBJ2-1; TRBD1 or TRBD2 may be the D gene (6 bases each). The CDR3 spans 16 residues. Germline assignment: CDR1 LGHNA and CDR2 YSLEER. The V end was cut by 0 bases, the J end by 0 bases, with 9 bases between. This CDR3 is CASSQEGGSSYNEQFF. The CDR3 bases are TGCGCCAGCAGCCAAGAGGGGGGCAGCTCCTACAATGAGCAGTTCTTC.